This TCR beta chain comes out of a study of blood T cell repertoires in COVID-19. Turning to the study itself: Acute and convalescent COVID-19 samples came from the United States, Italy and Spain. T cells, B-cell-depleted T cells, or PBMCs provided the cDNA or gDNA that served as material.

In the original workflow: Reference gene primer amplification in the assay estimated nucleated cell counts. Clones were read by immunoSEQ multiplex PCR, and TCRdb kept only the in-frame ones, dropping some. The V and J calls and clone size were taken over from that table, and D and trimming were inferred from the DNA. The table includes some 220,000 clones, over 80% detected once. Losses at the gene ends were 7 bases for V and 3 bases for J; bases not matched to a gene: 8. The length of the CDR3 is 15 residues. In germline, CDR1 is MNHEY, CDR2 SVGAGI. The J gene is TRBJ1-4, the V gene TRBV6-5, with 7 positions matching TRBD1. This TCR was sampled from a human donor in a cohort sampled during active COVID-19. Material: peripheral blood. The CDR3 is CASTPTGVANEKLFF. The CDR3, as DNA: TGTGCCAGCACCCCCACAGGGGTTGCTAATGAAAAACTGTTTTTT.